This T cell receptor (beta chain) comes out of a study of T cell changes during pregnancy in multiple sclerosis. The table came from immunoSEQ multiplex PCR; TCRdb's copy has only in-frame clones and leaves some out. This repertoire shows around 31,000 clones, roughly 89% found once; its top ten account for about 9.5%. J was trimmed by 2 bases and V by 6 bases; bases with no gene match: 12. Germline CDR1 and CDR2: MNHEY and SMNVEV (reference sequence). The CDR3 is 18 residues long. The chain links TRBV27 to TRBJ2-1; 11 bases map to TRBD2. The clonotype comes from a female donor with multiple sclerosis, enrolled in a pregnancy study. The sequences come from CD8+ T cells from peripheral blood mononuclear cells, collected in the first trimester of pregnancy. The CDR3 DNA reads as TGTGCCAGCAGACCCGGTCGTCTAGCGGGAGGACCCTACAATGAGCAGTTCTTC. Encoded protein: CASRPGRLAGGPYNEQFF.